A selection of T cell receptor beta chains follows, all from one sample in a study of response to subunit inactivated influenza vaccine. MiXCR, run by TCRdb on the RT-PCR reads, gives a single entry per CDR3 protein. The sample contains around 850,000 distinct CDR3 sequences, 15% to 20% of which appear only once. This specimen was PBMCs from blood, taken more than 4 days after vaccination. The source of these receptors is a man aged 45-65 years who received an inactivated influenza vaccine. Each CDR3 is given with its conserved first and last residue. Each record gives: CDR3 protein, J gene, V gene.

CASSAGLAKNIQYF,TRBJ2-4,TRBV6-2/TRBV6-3
CASSLSDTLTYEQYF,TRBJ2-7,TRBV5-8
CASSYSGLFQETQYF,TRBJ2-5,TRBV6-5
CASSVPGNTDTQYF,TRBJ2-3,TRBV5-1
CATSDRGDTEAFF,TRBJ1-1,TRBV24-1
CSVTGWSWTGGADTQYF,TRBJ2-3,TRBV29-1
CASSLLGQPEAFF,TRBJ1-1,TRBV6-1
CASSQTREGFDRYLAGEQYF,TRBJ2-7,TRBV4-2
CASSYFGSQYF,TRBJ2-7,TRBV6-5
CASNLQGLGNEKLFF,TRBJ1-4,TRBV12-3/TRBV12-4
CSVDRRRPLGTEAFF,TRBJ1-1,TRBV29-1
CASSLSTLEAFF,TRBJ1-1,TRBV5-6
CAWSTGTNNEQFF,TRBJ2-1,TRBV30
CSASGSWGTDTQYF,TRBJ2-3,TRBV20-1
CASSSPSTGGVEQYF,TRBJ2-7,TRBV12-3/TRBV12-4
CASSYMDRGQYF,TRBJ2-7,TRBV7-2
CAISENRVFIGSPPMEPQHF,TRBJ1-5,TRBV10-3
CASSFGGHYPYNEQFF,TRBJ2-1,TRBV14
CSARDRQRFGALNTEAFF,TRBJ1-1,TRBV20-1
CSVVGRLGTEAFF,TRBJ1-1,TRBV29-1
CASSLLAGPQETQYF,TRBJ2-5,TRBV5-5
CATSRRTSVTDTQYF,TRBJ2-3,TRBV15
CASNSGGNEKLFF,TRBJ1-4,TRBV12-3/TRBV12-4
CASSEGRGLVPLHF,TRBJ1-6,TRBV6-1
CAISPGLAGGTWQYF,TRBJ2-3,TRBV10-3
CASSFTRGQPQHF,TRBJ1-5,TRBV12-3/TRBV12-4
CASSYSIRVDSPLHF,TRBJ1-6,TRBV6-5
CASSQGSGEAGANVLTF,TRBJ2-6,TRBV4-3
CASSLPGLSEQFF,TRBJ2-1,TRBV7-2
CASSPPTGRTYGYTF,TRBJ1-2,TRBV18
CSVEWAGDLHSSYEQYF,TRBJ2-7,TRBV29-1
CASSRTDNYGYTF,TRBJ1-2,TRBV3-1
CASSSGFGTEAFF,TRBJ1-1,TRBV7-3
CASMGGPGNTIYF,TRBJ1-3,TRBV6-1
CASSPSRVNEQFF,TRBJ2-1,TRBV4-3
CSVESSTDTQYF,TRBJ2-3,TRBV29-1
CASSIRTGPTEAFF,TRBJ1-1,TRBV5-1
CATSPTGTSGLNEQFF,TRBJ2-1,TRBV24-1
CASSLARGELFF,TRBJ2-2,TRBV12-3/TRBV12-4